This TCR beta chain appears in the sequencing data of a study of beta chain features in type 1 diabetes. V was cut by 7 bases and J by 5 bases, with 10 bases left in between. CDR3 length: 11 residues. Germline CDR1 and CDR2: SQVTM and ANQGSEA. The study, taken as a whole, reports: Naive, central memory and Treg TCRB repertoires seemed to resemble each other more closely in patients than they did in healthy donors. The study left unresolved whether HLA type influences TCRB rearrangement.

Based on CD45RO/CCR7/CD25/CD127/CD95/CD27, CD4+ regulatory, stem cell-like memory, naive and central memory cells were sorted. Of the isolated RNA, all was reverse transcribed, and so the sequenced material was expressed TCRB transcripts. Reads from naive, central memory and regulatory T cell samples averaged about 3.9 million. The method was immunoSEQ multiplex PCR; TCRdb's version includes in-frame clones alone and lacks a portion of them. There are 130,000 to 150,000 clones in the sample; under 60% occur only once, and around 0.45% lies in the top ten. With respect to this clone: Its cognate antigen is unknown.

This chain connects TRBV29-1 to TRBJ2-3; no definite D call. The material sequenced was Tregs from blood. This clonotype was sampled from a man younger than 35 in good health. This chain's CDR3 is CSAELGDTQYF. CDR3 coding DNA: TGCAGCGCCGAGCTAGGAGATACGCAGTATTTT.